This TCR beta chain originates from a study of blood T cell repertoires in COVID-19. About the research overall: Samples representing acute and convalescent COVID-19 were sourced from the United States, Italy and Spain. PBMCs, B-cell-depleted T cells, or T cells were the source of the cDNA or gDNA that made up the material.

Original handling: For nucleated cells, counts were estimated from reference gene primer amplification. Profiled with immunoSEQ multiplex PCR; TCRdb holds only in-frame clones, not every one. V, J and clone size were drawn from that table, and D and trimming were deduced from the DNA. The table has about 220,000 clones, 80% to 90% seen once. This clone showed up just a few times. CDR3 size: 14 residues. Per the germline V gene, CDR1 is MNHEY and CDR2 is SMNVEV (reference sequence). V lost 4 bases to trimming and J lost 6 bases, with 10 bases between them. This chain uses TRBV27 with TRBJ2-6; D is uncertain. The clonotype was recovered from a woman aged 50 to 65 with acute or convalescent COVID-19. The sequenced material came from peripheral blood. The CDR3 DNA reads as TGTGCCAGCAGTTCCACACAGCTGGCCAACGTCCTGACTTTC. Protein product: CASSSTQLANVLTF.